This T cell receptor (beta chain) was sequenced in a study of T-cell reconstitution after alpha-beta-depleted transplantation in children. Regarding the study as a whole: Several hundred expanded graft clones reportedly gave rise to the alpha-beta T cells present about two months after transplant. At one year after transplant, newly produced T cells mostly accounted for T-cell counts and diversity. The origin of high day-60 TCRbeta diversity in some patients lay in surviving recipient T cells and thymic progenitors.

This CDR3 region has 15 residues. V shed 3 bases, J shed 2 bases, and the junction held 4 bases outside the gene matches. Per germline, CDR1 LNHNV and CDR2 YYDKDF (reference sequence). This clonotype was picked up a small number of times. The antigen remains undetermined. The authors prepared the TCRbeta library with unique molecular identifiers. One entry per CDR3 protein results from TCRdb running MiXCR on the PCR reads. The sample contains a few hundred thousand distinct CDR3 sequences, roughly 30% of which appear only once. The chain is built from TRBV15 and TRBJ2-1; 7 bases line up with TRBD2. Sample: PBMCs, taken before TCRalphabeta/CD19-depleted stem cell transplant. The receptor was derived from a boy in the first two years of life with Wiskott-Aldrich syndrome, due to receive a stem cell transplant. CDR3 region: CATSRGGVTYNEQFF. The CDR3 DNA sequence: TGTGCCACCAGCAGGGGAGGGGTCACCTACAATGAGCAGTTCTTC.